This T cell receptor beta chain was identified in a study of early T cells in non-severe SARS-CoV-2 infection. Study-level background: It was bulk RNA from unsorted whole blood that was sequenced, and the chains were unpaired.

This clonotype was counted at least ten times. CDR1 is SGHTA, CDR2 FQGTGA, per germline. V lost 5 bases and J lost 4, with 13 bases in between. The CDR3 runs to 14 residues. As part of library construction, unique molecular identifiers were attached to individual cDNA molecules. Using its own MiXCR run on the 5' RACE reads, TCRdb lists one record per CDR3 protein. Found here are around 25,000 distinct CDR3 sequences, about 2.7% of them singletons; the top ten hold roughly 0.7%. The TCR originated in an adult who was a healthcare worker with PCR-confirmed SARS-CoV-2 infection or an uninfected control (not recorded which). The sample comprised whole blood. The genes are TRBV7-3 and TRBJ2-3; TRBD1 or TRBD2 may be the D gene (5 bases each). In DNA, the CDR3 is TGTGCCAGCAGCCACCGGGGCAGGGCAGATACGCAGTATTTT. It is translated as CASSHRGRADTQYF.